The clone carrying this T cell receptor (beta chain) was observed many times. Its antigen remains unidentified. The data originate from a study of spatial heterogeneity in lung cancer. Study as a whole: Within tumor regions, the number of TCR transcripts tracked closely with a T cell module score obtained from matched bulk RNA-seq.

General study results and limits: Counts of expanded alpha and beta TCRs within tumors tracked the tumor nonsynonymous mutation count.

A unique molecular identifier was attached to every TCR cDNA molecule. Using its own MiXCR run on the 5' RACE reads, TCRdb lists one record per CDR3 protein. Of over 25,000 distinct CDR3 sequences listed, roughly 7.4% are singletons. The sample's time point: sample taken at primary tumor resection. The clonotype originates from a male donor with early-stage non-small cell lung cancer. Here the sequenced sample was lung tumor tissue, taken at surgery.

CDR3 amino acids: CASSLGGGSPLHF. The CDR3 coding sequence is TGTGCCAGCAGCTTGGGGGGTGGTTCACCCCTCCACTTT. The genes are TRBV11-3 and TRBJ1-6; D might be TRBD1 (5 bases). CDR3 length equals 13 residues. Trimming cost V 3 bases and J 9 bases, with 9 bases left between them. Germline CDR1 reads SGHNT; CDR2 reads YENEEA.